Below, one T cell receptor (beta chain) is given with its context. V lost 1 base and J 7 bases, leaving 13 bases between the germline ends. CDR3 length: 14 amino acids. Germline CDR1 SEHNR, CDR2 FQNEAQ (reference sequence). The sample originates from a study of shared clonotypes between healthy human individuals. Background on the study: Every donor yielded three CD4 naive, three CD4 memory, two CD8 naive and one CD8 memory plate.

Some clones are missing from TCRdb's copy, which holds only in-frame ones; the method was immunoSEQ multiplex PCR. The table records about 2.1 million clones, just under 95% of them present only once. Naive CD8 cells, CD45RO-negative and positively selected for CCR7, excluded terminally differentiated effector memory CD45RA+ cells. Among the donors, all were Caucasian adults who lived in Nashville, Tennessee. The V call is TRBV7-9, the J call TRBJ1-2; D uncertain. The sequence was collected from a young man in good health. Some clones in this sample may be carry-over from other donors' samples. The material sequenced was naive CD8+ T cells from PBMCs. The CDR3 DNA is TGTGCCAGCAGCTTAGGAACTCCCTCCGGTGGCTACACCTTC. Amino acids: CASSLGTPSGGYTF.